This T cell receptor (beta chain) was obtained from a study of T cell changes during pregnancy in multiple sclerosis. This table comes from immunoSEQ multiplex PCR, and its TCRdb copy is limited to in-frame clones, with some not included. The sample has around 13,000 clones; approximately 90% are singletons. This CDR3 region has 16 residues. CDR1 is LNHNV, CDR2 YYDKDF, per germline (reference sequence). Trimming took 0 bases from V and 12 from J; bases not matched to a gene: 7. Material: CD8+ T cells from peripheral blood mononuclear cells, obtained in the second trimester of pregnancy. The genes are TRBV15 and TRBJ2-1; the match to TRBD2 covers 14 bases. This TCR derives from a female donor in good health, enrolled as a control in a pregnancy study. CDR3 sequence (DNA): TGTGCCACCAGCAGAGAGGGACTAGCGGGAGCTGCGGTGCAGTTCTTC. Amino acid sequence: CATSREGLAGAAVQFF.